The T cell receptor beta chain under discussion was sequenced for a study of shared clonotypes between healthy human individuals. Concerning this clone: The target antigen is unknown.

DNA at 150 to 200 ng, some 31,000 T cell genomes, went into sorted-subset replicate PCRs. Clones were read by immunoSEQ multiplex PCR, and TCRdb kept only the in-frame ones, dropping some. Here the sample spans 1,100,000 or so clones, 75% to 85% being singletons. Study-wide findings and caveats: Naive CD4 clonotype sharing across several donors was about 5%.

Germline V CDR1 and CDR2: SGHTA, FQGNSA. The V gene lost 3 bases and the J gene lost 11 bases, with 10 bases spanning the gap. This CDR3 is 11 amino acids long. This chain joins TRBV7-2 and TRBJ1-1; D is undetermined. The clonotype was recovered from a man between 18 and 29 years old in good health. Some clones in this sample may be carry-over from other donors' samples. The source material was memory CD4+ T cells from PBMCs. The subset is: CD45RA-negative fraction. CDR3 region: CASSLNGWAFF. CDR3 nucleotides: TGTGCCAGCAGCTTGAATGGCTGGGCTTTCTTT.